Below, 3 T cell receptor beta chains from the same sample are listed, as sequenced in a study of CD8 T cells in ankylosing spondylitis. One entry per CDR3 protein results from TCRdb running MiXCR on the 5' RACE reads. The sample lists around 130,000 distinct CDR3 sequences; 6% to 8.5% were seen once. The source material was blood, either unsorted or a sorted T cell fraction (not recorded which). Receptor source: a male donor with ankylosing spondylitis or in good health (not recorded which).

Only a few counts were recorded for this clonotype. The chain couples TRBV20-1 to TRBJ2-7; TRBD2 aligns across 8 bases. The CDR3 loop spans 14 amino acids. Germline CDR1 reads DFQATT; CDR2 reads SNEGSKA (reference sequence). V shed 1 base and J 4 bases; nucleotides not matched to a gene: 6. CDR3 bases: TGCAGTGCTAGAGCAGAGACTAGCGCTTACGAGCAGTACTTC. Its protein product is CSARAETSAYEQYF.

The chain joins TRBV19 to TRBJ1-2; D unclear. Germline V gives CDR1 LNHDA, CDR2 SQIVND (reference sequence). This CDR3 is 15 amino acids long. V gave up 9 bases and J gave up 0 bases, with 17 bases separating them. This chain's CDR3 is CASERSGSSNYGYTF. The CDR3 DNA is TGTGCCAGCGAGAGGAGCGGTTCTTCTAACTATGGCTACACCTTC.

This clonotype was seen at least ten times. The rearrangement links TRBV9 to TRBJ2-2; 7 bases are shared with TRBD1. This CDR3 region has 17 residues. V shed 3 bases and J 2 bases; nucleotides not matched to a gene: 10. Germline CDR1 SGDLS, CDR2 YYNGEE. The CDR3 loop reads CASSAAQGEINTGELFF. CDR3 in DNA: TGTGCCAGCAGCGCAGCCCAGGGGGAAATTAACACCGGGGAGCTGTTTTTT.